The 25 T cell receptor beta chains given below trace back to one sample, sequenced in a study of blood T cell repertoires in COVID-19. The method was immunoSEQ multiplex PCR; TCRdb's version includes in-frame clones alone and lacks a portion of them. The sample has more than 200,000 clones, around nine tenths seen once. The sequenced material came from PBMCs or T cells enriched from blood (not recorded which). These receptors all come from a man younger than 40 who had recovered from COVID-19.

The rearrangement links TRBV3-1 (or the pseudogene TRBV3-2) to TRBJ2-7; 8 nucleotides agree with TRBD2. This CDR3 spans 16 amino acids. Germline assignment: CDR1 LGHDT and CDR2 YNNKEL (reference sequence). V dropped 5 bases and J dropped 6; count of bases not matched to a gene: 15. This CDR3 reads CASSDTTGPAGGEQYF. For the CDR3, the DNA is TGTGCCAGCAGCGACACGACAGGCCCGGCGGGAGGCGAGCAGTACTTC.

The J gene is TRBJ2-3, the V gene TRBV2, with a weak D call TRBD1 (6 bases). Germline-derived CDR1 and CDR2 are SNHLY and FYNNEI. The V end lost 11 bases, the J end lost 0 bases, and 12 bases lay between the germline ends. This CDR3 is built from 13 residues. This CDR3 reads CAGSRGSTDTQYF. The CDR3 region has the DNA TGTGCCGGATCGAGGGGGAGCACAGATACGCAGTATTTT.

CDR3 sequence: CASGKQGQLSGNTIYF. The DNA of the CDR3 is TGTGCCAGCGGGAAACAGGGCCAGCTCTCTGGAAACACCATATATTTT. This chain connects TRBV3-1 (or the pseudogene TRBV3-2) to TRBJ1-3; TRBD1 is a possible D gene (6 bases). Deletions cut 8 bases from V and 0 bases from J, with 17 bases between. The CDR3 spans 16 residues. CDR1 and CDR2 from the germline V gene are LGHDT and YNNKEL (reference sequence).

The chain is built from TRBV2 and TRBJ1-6, with TRBD1 matching over 9 bases. V gave up 3 bases and J gave up 7 bases; unmatched junction bases: 4. This CDR3 region has 15 residues. Germline lookup yields CDR1 SNHLY and CDR2 FYNNEI. The CDR3 DNA reads TGTGCCAGCAGTGATAGGGACAGGGAGAATTCACCCCTCCACTTT. This encodes CASSDRDRENSPLHF.

The gene calls are TRBV28 and TRBJ2-3; 8 nucleotides line up with TRBD2. CDR3 length: 17 residues. The germline V gene has CDR1 MDHEN and CDR2 SYDVKM. Germline trimming cut 4 bases from V and 1 base from J; bases unmatched to any gene: 10. The CDR3 sequence: CASSSPRSGSGTDTQYF. CDR3 sequence (DNA): TGTGCCAGCAGTTCCCCCAGAAGCGGGAGTGGCACAGATACGCAGTATTTT.

The chain joins TRBV7-9 to TRBJ2-3; 7 nucleotides line up with TRBD2. CDR1 and CDR2 from the germline V gene are SEHNR and FQNEAQ (reference sequence). The V segment lost 5 bases and the J segment 5 bases; nucleotides outside the gene matches: 16. This CDR3 has 17 amino acids. The CDR3 loop reads CASSPTPYSGAEDTQYF. The CDR3, as DNA: TGTGCCAGCAGCCCAACGCCGTACAGCGGGGCGGAAGATACGCAGTATTTT.

The chain couples TRBV5-1 to TRBJ1-1; D not resolved. Germline values: CDR1 SGHRS, CDR2 YFSETQ. V was pared by 2 bases and J by 3 bases, with 14 bases between. The CDR3 length is 15 residues. Written as DNA, the CDR3 is TGCGCCAGCAGCTTAATGGGCAGGTCGGACACTGAAGCTTTCTTT. It codes for CASSLMGRSDTEAFF.

The V and J genes are TRBV4-1 and TRBJ1-2; no clear D. CDR1 is MGHRA, CDR2 YSYEKL, per germline. CDR3 size: 15 residues. Trimming left V 1 base short and J 6 bases short, with 15 bases between. The CDR3 coding sequence is TGCGCCAGCAGCCAAGTGGAAGCCCGTCGGGATGGCTACACCTTC. Translated: CASSQVEARRDGYTF.

This chain joins TRBV10-3 and TRBJ2-5; TRBD1 is a possible D gene (6 bases). Germline CDR1 ENHRY, CDR2 SYGVKD. The V end was cut by 3 bases, the J end by 5 bases, with 16 bases between. There are 15 residues in the CDR3. The CDR3 DNA is TGTGCCATCAGTGATTCGAAACAGGGATCCGAGACCCAGTACTTC. As protein: CAISDSKQGSETQYF.

This chain connects TRBV19 to TRBJ2-7; D is perhaps TRBD2 (5 bases). CDR3 length: 12 residues. CDR1 LNHDA and CDR2 SQIVND come from the germline V gene (reference sequence). V was clipped by 0 bases and J by 6 bases, with 6 bases between them. Written as DNA, the CDR3 is TGTGCCAGTAGTATAGACGGGATCGAGCAGTACTTC. Protein product: CASSIDGIEQYF.

The CDR3 here is CASSVRIAGHFTDTQYF. CDR3 coding DNA: TGTGCCAGCAGCGTAAGAATAGCGGGTCACTTCACAGATACGCAGTATTTT. This rearrangement joins TRBV9 to TRBJ2-3; the match to TRBD2 covers 7 bases. The V gene end was trimmed by 1 base and the J gene end by 2 bases; junction bases not matched to a gene: 10. The CDR3 spans 17 residues. The germline CDR1 and CDR2 sequences are SGDLS and YYNGEE.

This chain connects TRBV9 to TRBJ2-2, with 8 bases aligning to TRBD1. Germline V gene lookup returns CDR1 SGDLS and CDR2 YYNGEE. The trim removed 0 bases at V and 8 bases at J, leaving 6 bases unmatched. There are 15 residues in the CDR3. The CDR3 nucleotides read TGTGCCAGCAGCGTAGCGCAGGGGGCGAGAGGGGAGCTGTTTTTT. It encodes CASSVAQGARGELFF.

The chain combines TRBV5-4 with TRBJ2-1; D is unclear. Trimming pared 3 bases from V and 8 bases from J, leaving 12 bases between. CDR3 length: 13 residues. Germline V lookup: CDR1 SGHNT, CDR2 YYREEE (reference sequence). In DNA form, the CDR3 reads TGTGCCAGCAGCTCCACTGTGGGCGATGAGCAGTTCTTC. Translating it yields CASSSTVGDEQFF.

A single count supports this clone. This chain's CDR3 is CASSLGDRGTLTDTQYF. The CDR3, as DNA: TGTGCCAGCAGCTTAGGGGACAGGGGTACGTTAACAGATACGCAGTATTTT. The rearrangement joins TRBV13 to TRBJ2-3, with 9 bases that match TRBD1. V lost 0 bases to trimming and J lost 3 bases; unmatched junction nucleotides: 7. The CDR3 covers 17 residues. Germline CDR1 is PRHDT and CDR2 is FYEKMQ (reference sequence).

The rearrangement uses TRBV7-2 and TRBJ1-2, with D unclear. In germline, CDR1 is SGHTA, CDR2 FQGNSA. The CDR3 totals 15 residues. The V and J ends lost 0 bases and 2 bases respectively, with 10 bases between them. The CDR3 loop reads CASSLATGLNYGYTF. As DNA, the CDR3 is TGTGCCAGCAGCTTAGCGACTGGGTTGAACTATGGCTACACCTTC. Full variable domain (remainder filled in from reference TRBV7-2 and TRBJ1-2): GAGVSQSPSNKVTEKGKDVELRCDPISGHTALYWYRQSLGQGLEFLIYFQGNSAPDKSGLPSDRFSAERTGGSVSTLTIQRTQQEDSAVYLCASSLATGLNYGYTFGSGTRLTVV.

V usage is TRBV5-5 and J usage is TRBJ2-2; D may be TRBD1 (5 bases). This CDR3 is built from 17 residues. V lost 4 bases, J lost 2 bases, and 18 bases lay in between. Germline V gene data show CDR1 as SGHKS and CDR2 as YYEKEE (reference sequence). The CDR3 loop is CASSLQGRGLNTGELFF. The CDR3 nucleotides are TGTGCCAGCAGCCTGCAGGGTAGAGGATTAAACACCGGGGAGCTGTTTTTT.

The chain carries TRBV25-1 and TRBJ1-2; TRBD1 agrees at 8 bases. V dropped 1 base and J dropped 4; count of bases not matched to a gene: 8. CDR1 is MGHDK, CDR2 SYGVNS, per germline. This CDR3 has 16 amino acids. In DNA, the CDR3 is TGTGCCAGCAGTGAATGGGCAGGGGGCGCTACCTATGGCTACACCTTC. Translated: CASSEWAGGATYGYTF.

This chain connects TRBV28 to TRBJ1-6; D unclear. The CDR3 extends over 20 amino acids. The germline gives CDR1 MDHEN, CDR2 SYDVKM. Trimming took off 5 bases at V and 1 base at J, with 24 bases between the two ends. The chain's CDR3 is CASSPQRAAVRRSYNSPLHF. The CDR3 nucleotides read TGTGCCAGCAGTCCGCAGCGGGCGGCTGTAAGAAGGTCCTATAATTCACCCCTCCACTTT.

The rearrangement links TRBV7-8 to TRBJ2-5, with 10 bases lining up with TRBD2. Germline assignment: CDR1 SGHVS and CDR2 FQNEAQ. The CDR3 consists of 15 residues. J lost 2 bases, V lost 7 bases, and 7 bases had no gene match. DNA for the CDR3: TGTGCCAGCACTCCGGGACTAGCGAATCAAGAGACCCAGTACTTC. Translating gives CASTPGLANQETQYF.

The chain couples TRBV5-1 to TRBJ2-5; D call uncertain. With 0 bases removed from V and 2 bases from J, the gap between germline ends came to 5 bases. There are 13 residues in the CDR3. CDR1 SGHRS and CDR2 YFSETQ come from the germline V gene. The CDR3 reads CASSLASQETQYF. The CDR3 nucleotides read TGCGCCAGCAGCTTGGCCAGTCAAGAGACCCAGTACTTC.

The chain recombines TRBV4-1 with TRBJ1-2; D might be TRBD1 (6 bases). The CDR3 consists of 17 residues. Germline values: CDR1 MGHRA, CDR2 YSYEKL. The germline V and J ends were trimmed by 1 base and 0 bases, with 15 bases remaining between them. DNA for the CDR3: TGCGCCAGCAGCCAAGGGGGGTTTGAGGGGGCTAACTATGGCTACACCTTC. Protein product: CASSQGGFEGANYGYTF.

This clone came up once. The rearrangement links TRBV29-1 to TRBJ2-7; possible D gene TRBD1, 5 bases. Deletions cut 2 bases from V and 3 bases from J, with 14 bases between. The CDR3 consists of 14 residues. Germline values: CDR1 SQVTM, CDR2 ANQGSEA. The CDR3 DNA reads as TGCAGCGTTGAAAAGACAGCTACATTCTACGAGCAGTACTTC. It is translated as CSVEKTATFYEQYF.

This chain links TRBV9 with TRBJ2-1; D uncertain. The CDR3 is made up of 14 amino acids. Per germline, CDR1 SGDLS and CDR2 YYNGEE. Trimming cost V 0 bases and J 8 bases, with 12 bases left between them. This chain's CDR3 is CASSVGPIQDEQFF. Written as DNA, the CDR3 is TGTGCCAGCAGCGTAGGACCTATCCAGGATGAGCAGTTCTTC.

The V gene is TRBV10-3, the J gene TRBJ1-5; TRBD1 is a possible D gene (5 bases). The CDR3 totals 14 residues. V was trimmed by 6 bases and J by 10 bases, leaving 19 bases between them. Germline V gene sequence: CDR1 ENHRY, CDR2 SYGVKD. CDR3 nucleotides: TGTGCCATCAGCCTAGGTAGGGGCGAAACCCCCCAGCATTTT. It yields the protein CAISLGRGETPQHF.

CDR3 protein: CASSSHQGGEKLFF. For the CDR3, the DNA is TGTGCCAGCAGTTCCCATCAAGGAGGGGAAAAACTGTTTTTT. The gene calls are TRBV28 and TRBJ1-4; the D is unclear. The V and J ends lost 4 bases and 8 bases respectively, with 14 bases between them. CDR1 is MDHEN and CDR2 is SYDVKM in the germline V gene. There are 14 residues in the CDR3. Variable domain in full (rest from reference TRBV28 and TRBJ1-4): DVKVTQSSRYLVKRTGEKVFLECVQDMDHENMFWYRQDPGLGLRLIYFSYDVKMKEKGDIPEGYSVSREKKERFSLILESASTNQTSMYLCASSSHQGGEKLFFGSGTQLSVL.